The sequence of this T cell receptor (beta chain) was determined in a study of vaccination and CD4 T cells after COVID-19. Cultured CD4+ T cells had their DNA profiled by the Oncomine TCR Beta short-read assay. TCRdb used MiXCR to reprocess the PCR reads, holding one entry per CDR3 protein. This table has roughly 7,200 distinct CDR3 sequences, about 41% appearing once. The germline V gene has CDR1 MNHEY and CDR2 SVGEGT. The CDR3 runs to 16 residues. V was shortened by 2 bases and J by 0 bases, with 12 bases between the two germline ends. Comments on this clonotype: Its antigen is undetermined.

Treatment specified: roughly 11-day PBMC culture with coronavirus spike peptide pools or control peptides (ViraFEST assay). It was before the COVID-19 pandemic (2011-2018) that the unexposed donor's CD4+ T cells were collected. This chain links TRBV6-2 or TRBV6-3 with TRBJ2-3; no reliable D call. This clonotype was obtained from a human donor in good health. The sample was CD4+ T cells from blood, cultured in vitro. CDR3 sequence: CASSYSSGTSTDTQYF. The CDR3 DNA reads TGTGCCAGCAGTTACAGCAGTGGTACTAGCACAGATACGCAGTATTTT.